This T cell receptor beta chain was found in a study of blood T cells in healthy people across ages. General observations from the study: PBMCs were not sorted, which prevented a conclusive comparison of naive versus antigen-experienced cells.

As to this clonotype: Its antigen remains unidentified.

For the second PCR, which ran for about 6 to 11 cycles, a sample-barcoded 5' primer and a J-beta primer mix were used. TCRdb recomputed calls from the 5' RACE reads with MiXCR, one row per CDR3 protein. Altogether some 1.4 million distinct CDR3 sequences are present, roughly 40% being singletons, with the ten largest covering 7% to 9.5%. The CDR3 extends over 13 amino acids. V dropped 3 bases and J dropped 8 bases, with 13 bases sitting between them. The germline V gene encodes CDR1 MNHEY and CDR2 SVGEGT. This clonotype originated in a woman in her late teens or twenties in good health. Source material: blood. The rearrangement joins TRBV6-2 or TRBV6-3 to TRBJ1-2; D possibly corresponds to TRBD1 (6 bases). CDR3 DNA: TGTGCCAGCAGTTATGGGGGGCCGGGCGGCTACACCTTC. It yields the protein CASSYGGPGGYTF.